This TCR beta chain was sequenced for a study of blood T cell repertoires in COVID-19. Study-level background: Samples of COVID-19 (acute and convalescent) were obtained from the United States, Italy and Spain.

Sequencing used immunoSEQ multiplex PCR; TCRdb keeps in-frame clones, though not all of them. Seen here are more than 95,000 clones, more than 70% observed once, and the top ten hold 3.5%. Per the germline V gene, CDR1 is SGHAT and CDR2 is FQNNGV. Trimming pared 3 bases from V and 5 bases from J, leaving 16 bases between. The CDR3 loop spans 15 amino acids. The V call is TRBV11-2, the J call TRBJ2-5; D is perhaps TRBD2 (7 bases). This clonotype was obtained from a woman aged 55-69 years with acute or convalescent COVID-19. Input material: peripheral blood. The CDR3, as DNA: TGTGCCAGCAGCTTGGGCGGGGGCGCCGGGGAGACCCAGTACTTC. The encoded protein is CASSLGGGAGETQYF. Using reference TRBV11-2 and TRBJ2-5 for the parts outside the CDR3, the full variable domain is EAGVAQSPRYKIIEKRQSVAFWCNPISGHATLYWYQQILGQGPKLLIQFQNNGVVDDSQLPKDRFSAERLKGVDSTLKIQPAKLEDSAVYLCASSLGGGAGETQYFGPGTRLLVL.